The following is a T cell receptor beta chain sequence with its context. Sequencing used immunoSEQ multiplex PCR; TCRdb keeps in-frame clones, though not all of them. The profile shows about 730,000 clones, 80% to 90% of them singletons. Looked up from germline, CDR1 is MNHNS and CDR2 is SASEGT. The CDR3 sequence is 14 residues long. The V gene lost 7 bases and the J gene lost 2 bases, with 12 bases spanning the gap. The sample belongs to a study of shared T cell receptors in the human thymus. A further study also used this sample, focusing on human thymus T cells. From that study: The donors were infants in Finland with congenital heart defects, otherwise immunologically healthy.

The sequenced sample consisted of thymocytes. The chain links TRBV6-1 to TRBJ1-3, with a weak D call TRBD1 (6 bases). The source of this sequence is a girl less than two years old with a congenital heart defect. The CDR3 loop is CASIRQVTGNTIYF. The CDR3 nucleotides read TGTGCCAGCATCAGACAGGTCACTGGAAACACCATATATTTT.